This paragraph covers one T cell receptor (beta chain) sequence. What it binds is unknown. V lost 6 bases to trimming and J lost 7 bases; unmatched junction nucleotides: 12. In germline, CDR1 is SNHLY, CDR2 FYNNEI. The CDR3 consists of 16 residues. The source of the sample is a study of T cell repertoires in ileal Crohn's disease. Method: immunoSEQ multiplex PCR; TCRdb's copy keeps in-frame clones and lacks some. The repertoire includes about 15,000 clones, 60% to 85% of them detected once, and over 3.5% sits in the top ten. Findings of the study overall: Compared with CD4 T cells, sorted CD8 cells carried more expanded clones.

Time point reported: inflamed ileum from the surgical specimen. The sequence derives from an adult with Crohn's disease. V usage is TRBV2 and J usage is TRBJ2-1, with TRBD1 matching 10 bases. Sequences were obtained from ileal tissue. For the CDR3, the DNA is TGTGCCAGCAGCGCGGACAGGGACAGGGGTGGGAATGAGCAGTTCTTC. Encoded protein: CASSADRDRGGNEQFF. Complete variable domain (other parts from reference TRBV2 and TRBJ2-1): EPEVTQTPSHQVTQMGQEVILRCVPISNHLYFYWYRQILGQKVEFLVSFYNNEISEKSEIFDDQFSVERPDGSNFTLKIRSTKLEDSAMYFCASSADRDRGGNEQFFGPGTRLTVL.